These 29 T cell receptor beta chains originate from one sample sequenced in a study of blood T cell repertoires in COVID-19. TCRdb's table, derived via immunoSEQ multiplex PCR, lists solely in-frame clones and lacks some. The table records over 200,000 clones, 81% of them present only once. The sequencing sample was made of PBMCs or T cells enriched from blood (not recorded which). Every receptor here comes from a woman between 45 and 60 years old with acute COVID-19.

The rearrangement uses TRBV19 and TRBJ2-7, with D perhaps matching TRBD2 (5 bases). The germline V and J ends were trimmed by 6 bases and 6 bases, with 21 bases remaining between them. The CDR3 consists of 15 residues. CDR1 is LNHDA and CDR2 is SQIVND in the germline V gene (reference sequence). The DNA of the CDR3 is TGTGCCAGTAGCGACGAGGGTGTGACTTCTTTCGAGCAGTACTTC. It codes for CASSDEGVTSFEQYF.

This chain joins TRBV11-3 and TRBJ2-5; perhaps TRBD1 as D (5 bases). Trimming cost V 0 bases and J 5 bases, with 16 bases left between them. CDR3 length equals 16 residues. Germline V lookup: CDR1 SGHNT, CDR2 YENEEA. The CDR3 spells CASSLEGLSRAETQYF. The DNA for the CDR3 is TGTGCCAGCAGCTTAGAGGGGCTAAGTCGGGCCGAGACCCAGTACTTC. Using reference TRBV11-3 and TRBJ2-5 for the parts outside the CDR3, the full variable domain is EAGVVQSPRYKIIEKKQPVAFWCNPISGHNTLYWYLQNLGQGPELLIRYENEEAVDDSQLPKDRFSAERLKGVDSTLKIQPAELGDSAVYLCASSLEGLSRAETQYFGPGTRLLVL.

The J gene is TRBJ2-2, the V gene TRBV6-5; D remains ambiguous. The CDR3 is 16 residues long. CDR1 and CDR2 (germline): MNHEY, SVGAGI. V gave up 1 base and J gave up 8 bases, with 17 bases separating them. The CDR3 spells CASSYLPPTGEGELFF. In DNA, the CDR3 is TGTGCCAGCAGTTACTTGCCACCTACGGGTGAGGGGGAGCTGTTTTTT.

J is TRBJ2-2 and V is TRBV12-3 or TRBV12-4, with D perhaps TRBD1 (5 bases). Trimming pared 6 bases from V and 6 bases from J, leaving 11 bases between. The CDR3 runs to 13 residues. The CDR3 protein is CASRRDSAGELFF. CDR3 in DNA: TGTGCCAGCAGACGCGACAGTGCCGGGGAGCTGTTTTTT.

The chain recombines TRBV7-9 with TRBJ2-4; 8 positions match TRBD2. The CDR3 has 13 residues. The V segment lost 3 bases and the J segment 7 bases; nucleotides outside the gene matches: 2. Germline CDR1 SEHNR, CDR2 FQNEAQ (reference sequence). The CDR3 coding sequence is TGTGCCAGCAGCTTGGGCGGGGGGAACATTCAGTACTTC. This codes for CASSLGGGNIQYF. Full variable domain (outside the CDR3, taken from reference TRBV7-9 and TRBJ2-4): DTGVSQNPRHKITKRGQNVTFRCDPISEHNRLYWYRQTLGQGPEFLTYFQNEAQLEKSRLLSDRFSAERPKGSFSTLEIQRTEQGDSAMYLCASSLGGGNIQYFGAGTRLSVL.

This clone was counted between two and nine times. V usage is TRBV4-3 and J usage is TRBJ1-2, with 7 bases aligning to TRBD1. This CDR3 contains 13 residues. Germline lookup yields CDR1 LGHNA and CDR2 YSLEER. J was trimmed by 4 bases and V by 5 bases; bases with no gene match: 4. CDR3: CASSTEGAYGYTF. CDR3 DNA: TGCGCCAGCAGCACGGAGGGGGCCTATGGCTACACCTTC.

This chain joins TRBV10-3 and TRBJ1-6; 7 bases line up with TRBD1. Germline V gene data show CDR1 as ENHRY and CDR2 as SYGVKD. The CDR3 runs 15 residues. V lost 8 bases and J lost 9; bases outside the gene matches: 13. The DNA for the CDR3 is TGTGCCATCCGAGAGGGGGCCTCTCTGGGTTCACCCCTCCACTTT. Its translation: CAIREGASLGSPLHF.

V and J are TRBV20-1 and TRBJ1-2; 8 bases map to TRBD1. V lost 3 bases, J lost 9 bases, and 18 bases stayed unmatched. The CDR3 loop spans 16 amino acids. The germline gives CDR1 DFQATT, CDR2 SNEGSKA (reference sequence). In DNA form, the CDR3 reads TGCAGTGCTAGTGCGTCCGGGACAGGAGATCCCTGGCGCTACACCTTC. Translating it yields CSASASGTGDPWRYTF.

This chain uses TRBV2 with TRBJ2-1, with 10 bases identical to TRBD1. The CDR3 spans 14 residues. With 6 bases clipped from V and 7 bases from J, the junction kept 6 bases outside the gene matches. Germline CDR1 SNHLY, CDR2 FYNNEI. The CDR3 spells CASRGGTGENEQFF. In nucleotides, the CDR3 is TGTGCCAGCAGGGGGGGGACAGGGGAGAATGAGCAGTTCTTC.

The CDR3 coding sequence is TGTGCCAGTAGTGCACAGGGGTTCTCTGGAAACACCATATATTTT. It encodes CASSAQGFSGNTIYF. The chain couples TRBV19 to TRBJ1-3; 7 positions agree with TRBD1. Germline assignment: CDR1 LNHDA and CDR2 SQIVND (reference sequence). Trimming removed 5 bases from V and 0 bases from J; junction bases left unmatched: 4. The CDR3 is made up of 15 amino acids.

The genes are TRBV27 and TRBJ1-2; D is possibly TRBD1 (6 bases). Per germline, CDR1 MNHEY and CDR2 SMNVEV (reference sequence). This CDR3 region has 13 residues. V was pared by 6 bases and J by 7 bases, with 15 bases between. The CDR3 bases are TGTGCCAGCAGCAGGGGACCGTCGTTTGGCTACACCTTC. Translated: CASSRGPSFGYTF.

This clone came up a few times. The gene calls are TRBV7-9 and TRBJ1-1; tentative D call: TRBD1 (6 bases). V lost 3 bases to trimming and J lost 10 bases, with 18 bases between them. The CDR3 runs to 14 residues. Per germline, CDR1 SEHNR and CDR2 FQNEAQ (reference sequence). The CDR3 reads CASSFSVGGGGAFF. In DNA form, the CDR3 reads TGTGCCAGCAGCTTCTCCGTGGGGGGCGGGGGAGCTTTCTTT.

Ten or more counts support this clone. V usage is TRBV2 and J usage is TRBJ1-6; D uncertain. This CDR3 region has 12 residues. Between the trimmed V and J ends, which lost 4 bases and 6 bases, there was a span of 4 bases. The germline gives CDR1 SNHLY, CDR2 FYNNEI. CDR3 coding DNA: TGTGCCAGCAGTGCGGGTAATTCACCCCTCCACTTT. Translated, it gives CASSAGNSPLHF.

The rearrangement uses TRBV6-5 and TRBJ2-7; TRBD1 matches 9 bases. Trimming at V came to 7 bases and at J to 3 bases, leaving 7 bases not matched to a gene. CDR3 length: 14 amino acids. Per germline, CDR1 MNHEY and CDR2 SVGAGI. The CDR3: CASTQWDRVYEQYF. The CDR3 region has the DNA TGTGCCAGCACTCAATGGGACAGGGTCTACGAGCAGTACTTC.

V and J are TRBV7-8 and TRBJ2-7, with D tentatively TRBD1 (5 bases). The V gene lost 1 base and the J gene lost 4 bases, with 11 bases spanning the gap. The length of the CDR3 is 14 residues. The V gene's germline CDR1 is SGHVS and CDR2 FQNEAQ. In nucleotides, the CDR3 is TGTGCCAGCAGCTTAGTACCAGGGTCATACGAGCAGTACTTC. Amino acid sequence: CASSLVPGSYEQYF.

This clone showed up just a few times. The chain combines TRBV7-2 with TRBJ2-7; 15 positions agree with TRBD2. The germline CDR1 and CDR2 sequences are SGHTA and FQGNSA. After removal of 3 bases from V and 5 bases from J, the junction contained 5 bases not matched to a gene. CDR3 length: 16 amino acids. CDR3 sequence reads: CASSFGLAGGDNEQYF. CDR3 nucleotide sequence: TGTGCCAGCAGCTTCGGACTAGCGGGAGGGGACAACGAGCAGTACTTC.

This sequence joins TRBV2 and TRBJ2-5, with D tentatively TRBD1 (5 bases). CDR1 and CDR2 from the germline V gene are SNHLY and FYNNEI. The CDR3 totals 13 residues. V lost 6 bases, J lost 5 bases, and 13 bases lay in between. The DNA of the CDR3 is TGTGCCAGCAGCCTCAGGACAAAGGAGACCCAGTACTTC. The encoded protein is CASSLRTKETQYF. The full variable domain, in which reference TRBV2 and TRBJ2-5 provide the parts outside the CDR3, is EPEVTQTPSHQVTQMGQEVILRCVPISNHLYFYWYRQILGQKVEFLVSFYNNEISEKSEIFDDQFSVERPDGSNFTLKIRSTKLEDSAMYFCASSLRTKETQYFGPGTRLLVL.

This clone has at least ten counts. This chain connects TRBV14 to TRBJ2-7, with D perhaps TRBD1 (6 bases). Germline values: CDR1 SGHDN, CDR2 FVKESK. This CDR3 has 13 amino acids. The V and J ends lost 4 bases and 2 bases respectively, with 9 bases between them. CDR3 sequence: CASSRQGPYEQYF. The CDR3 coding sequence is TGTGCCAGCAGCCGCCAGGGGCCCTACGAGCAGTACTTC.

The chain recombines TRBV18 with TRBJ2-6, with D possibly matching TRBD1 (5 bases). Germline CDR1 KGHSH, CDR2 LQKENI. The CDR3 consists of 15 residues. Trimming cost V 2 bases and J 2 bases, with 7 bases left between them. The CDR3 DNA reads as TGTGCCAGCTCACCAAGGGGCCCTGGGGCCAACGTCCTGACTTTC. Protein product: CASSPRGPGANVLTF.

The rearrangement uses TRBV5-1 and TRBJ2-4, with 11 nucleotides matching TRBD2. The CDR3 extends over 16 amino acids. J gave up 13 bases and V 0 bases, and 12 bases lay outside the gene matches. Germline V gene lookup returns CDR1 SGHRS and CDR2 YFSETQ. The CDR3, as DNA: TGCGCCAGCAGCTTGGCCCCGGGACTAGCGGTAGTTTCCCAGTACTTC. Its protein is CASSLAPGLAVVSQYF.

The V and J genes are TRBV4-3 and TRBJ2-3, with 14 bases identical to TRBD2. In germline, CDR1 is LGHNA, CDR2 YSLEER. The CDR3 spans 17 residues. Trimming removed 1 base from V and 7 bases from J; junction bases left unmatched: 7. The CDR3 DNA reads TGCGCCAGCAGCCAAGGGAGACTAGCGGGGGGGAAGAATACGCAGTATTTT. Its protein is CASSQGRLAGGKNTQYF.

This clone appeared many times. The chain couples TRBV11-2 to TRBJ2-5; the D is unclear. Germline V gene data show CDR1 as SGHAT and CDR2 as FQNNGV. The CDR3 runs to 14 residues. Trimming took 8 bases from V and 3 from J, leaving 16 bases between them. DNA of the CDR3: TGTGCCAGCCGCCAAAATACGCCGGAAGAGACCCAGTACTTC. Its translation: CASRQNTPEETQYF.

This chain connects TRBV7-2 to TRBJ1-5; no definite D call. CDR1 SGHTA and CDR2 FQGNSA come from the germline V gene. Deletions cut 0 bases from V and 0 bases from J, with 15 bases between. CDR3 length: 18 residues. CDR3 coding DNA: TGTGCCAGCAGCTTAGCGGCGGATCTTGTTTATAGCAATCAGCCCCAGCATTTT. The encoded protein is CASSLAADLVYSNQPQHF.

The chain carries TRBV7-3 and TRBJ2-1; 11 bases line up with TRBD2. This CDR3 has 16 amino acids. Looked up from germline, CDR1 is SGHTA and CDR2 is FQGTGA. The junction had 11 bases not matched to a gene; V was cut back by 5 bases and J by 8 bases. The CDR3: CASSPRVAGGLDEQFF. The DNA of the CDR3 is TGTGCCAGCAGCCCGAGAGTAGCGGGAGGGCTCGATGAGCAGTTCTTC.

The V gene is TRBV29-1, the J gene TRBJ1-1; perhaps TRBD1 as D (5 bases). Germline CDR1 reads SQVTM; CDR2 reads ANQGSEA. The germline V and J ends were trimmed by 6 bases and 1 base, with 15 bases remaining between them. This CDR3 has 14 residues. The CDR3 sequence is CSVPQGGKNTEAFF. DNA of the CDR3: TGCAGCGTCCCCCAGGGAGGCAAGAACACTGAAGCTTTCTTT.

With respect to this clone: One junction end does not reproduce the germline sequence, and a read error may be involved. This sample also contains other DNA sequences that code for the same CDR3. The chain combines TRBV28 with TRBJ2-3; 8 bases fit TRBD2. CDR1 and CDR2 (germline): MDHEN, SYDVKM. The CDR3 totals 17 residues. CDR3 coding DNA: TGTGCTAGCAGTTTAGCCGATAGCGGGATGGAAACAGATACGCAGTATTTT. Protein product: CASSLADSGMETDTQYF.

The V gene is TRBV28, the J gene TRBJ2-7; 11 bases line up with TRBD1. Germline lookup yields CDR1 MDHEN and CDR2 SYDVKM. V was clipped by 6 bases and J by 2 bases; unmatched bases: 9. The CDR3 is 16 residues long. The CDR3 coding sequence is TGTGCCAGCAGCCCTCCAGGACAGGGGGCGACCTACGAGCAGTACTTC. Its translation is CASSPPGQGATYEQYF.

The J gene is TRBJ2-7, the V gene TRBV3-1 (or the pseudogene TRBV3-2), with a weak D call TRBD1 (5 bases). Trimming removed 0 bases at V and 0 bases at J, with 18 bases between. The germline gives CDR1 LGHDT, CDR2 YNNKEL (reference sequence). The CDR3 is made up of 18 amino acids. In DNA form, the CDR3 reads TGTGCCAGCAGCCAAGATCATTGGGGCGGATCGAGCTCCTACGAGCAGTACTTC. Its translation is CASSQDHWGGSSSYEQYF.

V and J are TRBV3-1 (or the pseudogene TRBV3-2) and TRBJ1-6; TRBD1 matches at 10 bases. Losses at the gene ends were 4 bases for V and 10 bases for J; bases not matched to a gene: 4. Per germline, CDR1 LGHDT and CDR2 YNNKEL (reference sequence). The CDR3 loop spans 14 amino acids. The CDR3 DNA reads TGTGCCAGCAGCCCCGGGACAGGGGCATCACCCCTCCACTTT. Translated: CASSPGTGASPLHF.